At least ten counts were recorded for the clone carrying this T cell receptor beta chain. The antigen remains undetermined. TCRdb itself ran the multiplex PCR reads through MiXCR, one entry per CDR3 protein. The top ten hold around 6% of the sample, which has 85,000 to 120,000 distinct CDR3 sequences, about 31% seen once. Samples came from axillary lymph nodes draining the breast cancer. The sample is drawn from a study of breast tumors, draining lymph nodes, adjacent tissues. Unmatched junction bases numbered 2, after V lost 3 bases and J lost 5 bases. From germline, CDR1 is LNHDA and CDR2 SQIVND (reference sequence). CDR3 size: 13 residues. Study outcomes and limitations: Tumor TCR diversity was below lymph nodes but above nontumor tissue. Findings are consistent with lymph node origin and intratumoral expansion of most tumor T cells. That most tumor T cells come from lymph nodes remained unproven. Luminal-like breast cancer showed significantly higher tumor–nontumor repertoire similarity than basal-like.

The sample consisted of axillary lymph node tissue. This TCR derives from a female donor with breast cancer. Some clones in this sample may be carry-over from other donors' samples. The chain carries TRBV19 and TRBJ2-5, with TRBD1 matching 8 bases. CDR3 coding DNA: TGTGCCAGTAGTATTAGGACAGGGGAGACCCAGTACTTC. Its translation: CASSIRTGETQYF.